This T cell receptor (beta chain) comes out of a study of blood T cell repertoires in COVID-19. Study in general: Researchers got acute and convalescent COVID-19 samples from the United States, Italy and Spain.

The protocol was immunoSEQ multiplex PCR, while the TCRdb copy is restricted to in-frame clones and leaves out a portion. The repertoire has 90,000 to 100,000 clones, 86% of them found once; the top ten carry 1.5% to 2%. The CDR3 sequence is 14 residues long. CDR1 and CDR2 (germline): LNHDA, SQIVND (reference sequence). V was trimmed by 1 base and J by 5 bases, leaving 12 bases between them. The chain couples TRBV19 to TRBJ2-7; D may be TRBD1 (7 bases). The material sequenced was peripheral blood. The receptor's source is a man older than 75 with acute or convalescent COVID-19. CDR3 DNA: TGTGCCAGTAGTATAGGCGGGACAGCTCACGAGCAGTACTTC. This translates into CASSIGGTAHEQYF.